This is a list of T cell receptor beta chains from one sample in a study of OX40 agonist ivuxolimab in advanced cancers. Sequenced by immunoSEQ multiplex PCR; TCRdb stores in-frame clones only, minus some. The sample lists 75,000 to 100,000 clones, over 75% occurring once. Sequences were derived from CD4+ or CD8+ T cells sorted from blood, sampled in a trial of the OX40 agonist ivuxolimab. The receptors were sampled from an adult with an advanced solid tumor such as melanoma, head and neck, liver or kidney cancer. The CDR3 runs from the conserved cysteine through the conserved F or W. D genes are given only for firm matches. Size is omitted from some rows. Given values are once, few, many or a class for expanded clones.

D: TRBD2; size: NA; J: TRBJ2-2; V: TRBV7-9; CDR3: CASRPAGGTGELFF; DNA: TGTGCCAGCCGTCCAGCGGGAGGGACCGGGGAGCTGTTTTTT
D: TRBD1; size: NA; J: TRBJ2-6; V: TRBV11-2; CDR3: CASSARTGGRGANVLTF; DNA: TGTGCCAGCAGCGCACGGACAGGGGGACGTGGGGCCAACGTCCTGACTTTC
D: TRBD1; size: NA; J: TRBJ1-1; V: TRBV28; CDR3: CASSLPTGGRTEAFF; DNA: TGTGCCAGCAGCCTCCCGACAGGGGGCCGAACTGAAGCTTTCTTT
D: NA; size: NA; J: TRBJ2-3; V: TRBV7-2; CDR3: CASSLLSHSTDTQYF; DNA: TGTGCCAGCAGCTTACTGAGCCATAGCACAGATACGCAGTATTTT
D: TRBD2; size: NA; J: TRBJ2-1; V: TRBV6-6; CDR3: CASNPGLAGNGQFF; DNA: TGTGCCAGCAATCCGGGACTAGCGGGCAATGGGCAGTTCTTC
D: NA; size: NA; J: TRBJ1-2; V: TRBV27; CDR3: CASSPGISNYGYTF; DNA: TGTGCCAGCAGTCCAGGGATCTCGAACTATGGCTACACCTTC
D: NA; size: NA; J: TRBJ1-4; V: TRBV19; CDR3: CASSYATNEKLFF; DNA: TGTGCCAGTAGTTATGCAACTAATGAAAAACTGTTTTTT
D: TRBD1; size: once; J: TRBJ2-5; V: TRBV7-2; CDR3: CASSLVRQGEETQYF; DNA: TGTGCCAGCAGCTTAGTAAGACAGGGCGAGGAGACCCAGTACTTC
D: NA; size: NA; J: TRBJ2-5; V: TRBV19; CDR3: CASSPGLGETQYF; DNA: TGTGCCAGTAGCCCCGGTCTAGGGGAGACCCAGTACTTC
D: NA; size: NA; J: TRBJ2-1; V: TRBV18; CDR3: CASSLFRNSYNEQFF; DNA: TGTGCCAGCTCATTGTTCCGAAACTCCTACAATGAGCAGTTCTTC
D: NA; size: NA; J: TRBJ1-4; V: TRBV6-1; CDR3: CASSEPRSNEKLFF; DNA: TGTGCCAGCAGTGAACCCCGCAGTAATGAAAAACTGTTTTTT
D: TRBD2; size: NA; J: TRBJ2-5; V: TRBV28; CDR3: CASYSPGGSRETQYF; DNA: TGTGCCAGCTATTCCCCGGGAGGGAGTAGGGAGACCCAGTACTTC
D: TRBD2; size: NA; J: TRBJ2-1; V: TRBV18; CDR3: CASLGTSDNNEQFF; DNA: TGTGCCAGCTTAGGGACTAGCGACAACAATGAGCAGTTCTTC
D: NA; size: few; J: TRBJ2-5; V: TRBV7-8; CDR3: CASRRAEETQYF; DNA: TGTGCCAGCAGGAGAGCGGAAGAGACCCAGTACTTC
D: NA; size: NA; J: TRBJ1-2; V: TRBV5-1; CDR3: CASSGGTNYGYTF; DNA: TGCGCCAGCAGCGGCGGGACTAACTATGGCTACACCTTC
D: TRBD2; size: NA; J: TRBJ2-7; V: TRBV19; CDR3: CASSLPGLGYEQYF; DNA: TGTGCCAGTAGTCTACCGGGACTAGGGTACGAGCAGTACTTC
D: TRBD2; size: NA; J: TRBJ2-1; V: TRBV10-3; CDR3: CAISGGTSGSYNEQFF; DNA: TGTGCCATCAGTGGCGGGACTAGTGGCTCCTACAATGAGCAGTTCTTC
D: NA; size: once; J: TRBJ1-2; V: TRBV7-9; CDR3: CASSPNSRYGYTF; DNA: TGTGCCAGCAGCCCCAATTCTCGCTATGGCTACACCTTC
D: NA; size: NA; J: TRBJ1-5; V: TRBV7-2; CDR3: CASSLAQGSQPQHF; DNA: TGTGCCAGCAGCTTAGCCCAGGGGAGTCAGCCCCAGCATTTT
D: NA; size: NA; J: TRBJ1-1; V: TRBV6-6; CDR3: CASRGTGTTEAFF; DNA: TGTGCCAGCAGGGGGACCGGGACCACTGAAGCTTTCTTT
D: NA; size: NA; J: TRBJ1-1; V: TRBV10-3; CDR3: CAISEGDLNTEAFF; DNA: TGTGCCATCAGTGAGGGGGACTTGAACACTGAAGCTTTCTTT
D: TRBD1; size: once; J: TRBJ2-1; V: TRBV6-1; CDR3: CASILDRLSEQFF; DNA: TGTGCCAGCATCTTGGACAGGCTAAGTGAGCAGTTCTTC